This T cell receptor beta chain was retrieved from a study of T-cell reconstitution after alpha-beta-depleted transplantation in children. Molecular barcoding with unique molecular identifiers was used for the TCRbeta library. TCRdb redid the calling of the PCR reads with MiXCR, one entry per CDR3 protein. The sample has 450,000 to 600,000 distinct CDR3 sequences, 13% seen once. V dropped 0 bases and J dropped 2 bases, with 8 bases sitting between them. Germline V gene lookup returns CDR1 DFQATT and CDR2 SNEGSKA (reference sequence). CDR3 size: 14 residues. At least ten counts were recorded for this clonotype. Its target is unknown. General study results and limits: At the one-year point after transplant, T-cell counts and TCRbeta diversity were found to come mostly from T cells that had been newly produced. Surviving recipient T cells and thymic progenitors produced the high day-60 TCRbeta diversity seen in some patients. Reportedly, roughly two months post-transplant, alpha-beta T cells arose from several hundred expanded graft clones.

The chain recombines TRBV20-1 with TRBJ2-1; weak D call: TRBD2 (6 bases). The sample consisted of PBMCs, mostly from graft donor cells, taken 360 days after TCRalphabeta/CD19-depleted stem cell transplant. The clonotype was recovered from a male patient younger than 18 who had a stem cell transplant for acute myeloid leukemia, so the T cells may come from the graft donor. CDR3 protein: CSAREGGPYNEQFF. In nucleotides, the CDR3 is TGCAGTGCTAGAGAGGGAGGCCCCTACAATGAGCAGTTCTTC.